These T cell receptor beta chains were read from a single sample in a study of neurological immune-mediated disorders. TCRdb processed the 5' RACE reads anew with MiXCR; each CDR3 protein has one entry. The sample consists of roughly 100,000 distinct CDR3 sequences, 3.5% of them appearing once. The sample was PBMCs. These receptors originate from a woman in her late teens or twenties with multiple sclerosis. Each CDR3 is given with its conserved first and last residue. Fields, in order: V gene, J gene, D gene, clone size, CDR3 protein, CDR3 DNA. D genes are given only for firm matches. The size field reads how often the clone was seen (once, few, many) or a class if it is expanded.

v_gene: TRBV24-1
j_gene: TRBJ2-5
d_gene: TRBD1
abundance: many
CDR3aa: CATSDAVDRGKYF
CDR3nt: TGTGCCACCAGTGATGCCGTAGACAGGGGGAAGTACTTC

v_gene: TRBV27
j_gene: TRBJ1-5
d_gene: TRBD1
abundance: many
CDR3aa: CASSLRTGGNQPQHF
CDR3nt: TGTGCCAGCAGTTTACGGACAGGAGGCAATCAGCCCCAGCATTTT

v_gene: TRBV5-1
j_gene: TRBJ2-7
d_gene: .
abundance: many
CDR3aa: CASSLFTGPLYEQYF
CDR3nt: TGCGCCAGCAGCTTATTCACAGGGCCACTCTACGAGCAGTACTTC

v_gene: TRBV5-1
j_gene: TRBJ2-5
d_gene: .
abundance: many
CDR3aa: CASSLGPTSQETQYF
CDR3nt: TGCGCCAGCAGCTTGGGGCCAACATCACAAGAGACCCAGTACTTC

v_gene: TRBV7-2
j_gene: TRBJ2-3
d_gene: .
abundance: many
CDR3aa: CASSSANWGDTQYF
CDR3nt: TGTGCCAGCAGCTCGGCGAACTGGGGGGATACGCAGTATTTT

v_gene: TRBV5-1
j_gene: TRBJ2-5
d_gene: .
abundance: many
CDR3aa: CASSQGPGEETQYF
CDR3nt: TGCGCCAGCAGCCAGGGCCCAGGGGAAGAGACCCAGTACTTC

v_gene: TRBV20-1
j_gene: TRBJ2-3
d_gene: TRBD2
abundance: many
CDR3aa: CSVPAGEGTDTQYF
CDR3nt: TGCAGTGTCCCAGCGGGAGAGGGGACAGATACGCAGTATTTT

v_gene: TRBV7-9
j_gene: TRBJ1-1
d_gene: TRBD1
abundance: many
CDR3aa: CASSLVGYRDRGNTEAFF
CDR3nt: TGTGCCAGCAGCTTAGTAGGGTACCGGGACAGGGGTAACACTGAAGCTTTCTTT

v_gene: TRBV12-3/TRBV12-4
j_gene: TRBJ1-1
d_gene: .
abundance: many
CDR3aa: CASSIRRPSEAFF
CDR3nt: TGTGCCAGCAGTATCCGAAGACCCTCCGAAGCTTTCTTT

v_gene: TRBV20-1
j_gene: TRBJ1-4
d_gene: TRBD1
abundance: many
CDR3aa: CSARTGGNEKLFF
CDR3nt: TGCAGTGCTAGGACAGGGGGGAATGAAAAACTGTTTTTT

v_gene: TRBV27
j_gene: TRBJ2-7
d_gene: .
abundance: many
CDR3aa: CASSLSIPPYEQYF
CDR3nt: TGTGCCAGCAGTTTATCTATCCCTCCCTACGAGCAGTACTTC

v_gene: TRBV18
j_gene: TRBJ2-5
d_gene: TRBD2
abundance: many
CDR3aa: CASSLPGLAGAETQYF
CDR3nt: TGTGCCAGCTCGTTACCGGGACTAGCGGGAGCAGAGACCCAGTACTTC

v_gene: TRBV5-1
j_gene: TRBJ2-1
d_gene: .
abundance: many
CDR3aa: CASSLEGQYNEQFF
CDR3nt: TGCGCCAGCAGCTTGGAAGGACAGTACAATGAGCAGTTCTTC

v_gene: TRBV27
j_gene: TRBJ2-2
d_gene: TRBD1
abundance: many
CDR3aa: CASSSWDRNTGELFF
CDR3nt: TGTGCCAGCAGTTCATGGGACAGAAACACCGGGGAGCTGTTTTTT

v_gene: TRBV5-1
j_gene: TRBJ2-7
d_gene: TRBD1
abundance: many
CDR3aa: CASRVFRDSIYEQYF
CDR3nt: TGCGCCAGCAGGGTATTCCGGGACAGCATCTACGAGCAGTACTTC

v_gene: TRBV4-2
j_gene: TRBJ2-2
d_gene: .
abundance: many
CDR3aa: CASSQEIVASANTGELFF
CDR3nt: TGTGCCAGCAGCCAAGAAATTGTAGCGTCCGCGAACACCGGGGAGCTGTTTTTT

v_gene: TRBV6-2/TRBV6-3
j_gene: TRBJ2-7
d_gene: TRBD2
abundance: many
CDR3aa: CASSYPLAGGSYEQYF
CDR3nt: TGTGCCAGCAGTTACCCACTAGCGGGAGGATCCTACGAGCAGTACTTC

v_gene: TRBV12-3/TRBV12-4
j_gene: TRBJ2-1
d_gene: .
abundance: many
CDR3aa: CASRDQGVNEQFF
CDR3nt: TGTGCCAGCAGGGATCAGGGCGTGAATGAGCAGTTCTTC

v_gene: TRBV7-2
j_gene: TRBJ2-5
d_gene: .
abundance: many
CDR3aa: CASTPGVTIQETQYF
CDR3nt: TGTGCCAGCACCCCGGGGGTGACTATCCAAGAGACCCAGTACTTC

v_gene: TRBV3-1
j_gene: TRBJ2-5
d_gene: .
abundance: many
CDR3aa: CASSQDQGSQETQYF
CDR3nt: TGTGCCAGCAGCCAAGACCAGGGCTCCCAAGAGACCCAGTACTTC

v_gene: TRBV5-1
j_gene: TRBJ1-1
d_gene: .
abundance: many
CDR3aa: CASSFTGAEAFF
CDR3nt: TGCGCCAGCAGCTTCACAGGCGCTGAAGCTTTCTTT

v_gene: TRBV20-1
j_gene: TRBJ1-4
d_gene: .
abundance: many
CDR3aa: CSARAAGLVTNEKLFF
CDR3nt: TGCAGTGCCAGGGCGGCAGGGTTGGTAACTAATGAAAAACTGTTTTTT

v_gene: TRBV4-1
j_gene: TRBJ2-1
d_gene: TRBD2
abundance: many
CDR3aa: CASSQAGGPGPFF
CDR3nt: TGCGCCAGCAGCCAAGCGGGGGGGCCTGGTCCGTTCTTC

v_gene: TRBV4-1
j_gene: TRBJ1-2
d_gene: TRBD1
abundance: once
CDR3aa: CASSQGDREASGYTF
CDR3nt: TGCGCCAGCAGCCAAGGGGACAGGGAAGCTTCTGGCTACACCTTC

v_gene: TRBV12-3/TRBV12-4
j_gene: TRBJ1-5
d_gene: .
abundance: many
CDR3aa: CASSLFLGTLRDNQPQHF
CDR3nt: TGTGCCAGCAGTTTATTCCTCGGAACCCTGCGGGACAATCAGCCCCAGCATTTT

v_gene: TRBV6-6
j_gene: TRBJ1-2
d_gene: .
abundance: many
CDR3aa: CASSYWPAGADYGYTF
CDR3nt: TGTGCCAGCAGTTACTGGCCAGCGGGGGCGGATTATGGCTACACCTTC

v_gene: TRBV2
j_gene: TRBJ2-7
d_gene: .
abundance: many
CDR3aa: CASSRDTAYEQYF
CDR3nt: TGTGCCAGCAGTAGGGACACGGCCTACGAGCAGTACTTC

v_gene: TRBV12-3/TRBV12-4
j_gene: TRBJ1-1
d_gene: .
abundance: many
CDR3aa: CASSPGNHGRAFF
CDR3nt: TGTGCCAGCAGTCCGGGAAACCACGGAAGGGCTTTCTTT

v_gene: TRBV20-1
j_gene: TRBJ1-1
d_gene: .
abundance: many
CDR3aa: CSANLQEDTEAFF
CDR3nt: TGCAGTGCCAACCTTCAAGAGGACACTGAAGCTTTCTTT